This T cell receptor (beta chain) is from a study of shared clonotypes between healthy human individuals. Data came from immunoSEQ multiplex PCR; TCRdb stores just in-frame clones and leaves some out. The data show fewer than 800,000 clones, with under 95% seen just once and approximately 24% held by the top ten. On this clone: Its antigen is not known.

The study's findings and limits: A handful of donors showed sharing of approximately 5% of naive CD4 clonotypes.

The CDR3 consists of 15 residues. CDR1 and CDR2 (germline): MDHEN, SYDVKM. V lost 6 bases to trimming and J lost 4 bases, with 17 bases between them. In the naive CD8 group, cells lacked CD45RO and were positively selected for CCR7, so terminally differentiated effector memory CD45RA+ cells were left out. Donors comprised healthy HIV-negative adults lacking recent acute infections or vaccinations. The clonotype was recovered from a young man in good health. The chain has TRBV28 and TRBJ2-3; D is unclear. Source material: naive CD8+ T cells sorted from blood. CDR3 amino acids: CASRDALGRPDTQYF. CDR3 in DNA: TGTGCCAGCAGGGACGCCCTGGGTAGGCCAGATACGCAGTATTTT.